This TCR beta chain was captured by sequencing in a study of T cell changes during pregnancy in multiple sclerosis. The length of the CDR3 is 14 residues. Profiled with immunoSEQ multiplex PCR; TCRdb holds only in-frame clones, not every one. The sample has 40,000 or so clones, under 95% seen once; the top ten hold about an eighth. The V gene is TRBV21-1, the J gene TRBJ1-2; the table's D gene call, TRBD1, was not cross checked with the DNA. TRBV21-1 counts as a pseudogene. The TCR comes from a female donor with multiple sclerosis, enrolled in a pregnancy study. Here the sequenced sample was CD8+ T cells from peripheral blood mononuclear cells, taken in the first trimester of pregnancy. The CDR3 here is CASSRGRENYGYTF. The CDR3 DNA is TGTGCCAGCAGCAGGGGCAGGGAAAACTATGGCTACACCTTC.